The 32 T cell receptor beta chains listed next were all sequenced from one sample in a study of Tregs in tolerant kidney transplant recipients. Some clones are missing from TCRdb's copy, which holds only in-frame ones; the method was immunoSEQ multiplex PCR. The repertoire includes roughly 4,900 clones, roughly 42% of them detected once, and roughly 5.4% sits in the top ten. Their antigens remain unidentified. The sample taken for sequencing was CD8+ T cells from blood cultured with allogeneic cells. The receptors shown here come from a human donor in good health.

The chain combines TRBV7-9 with TRBJ2-7; D is possibly TRBD2 (5 bases). CDR3 size: 12 residues. Germline V lookup: CDR1 SEHNR, CDR2 FQNEAQ (reference sequence). Between the trimmed V and J ends, which lost 3 bases and 4 bases, there was a span of 7 bases. CDR3 nucleotides: TGTGCCAGCAGCTTTGTAGCGTACGAGCAGTACTTC. This sequence encodes CASSFVAYEQYF. Full variable domain (missing parts from reference TRBV7-9 and TRBJ2-7): DTGVSQNPRHKITKRGQNVTFRCDPISEHNRLYWYRQTLGQGPEFLTYFQNEAQLEKSRLLSDRFSAERPKGSFSTLEIQRTEQGDSAMYLCASSFVAYEQYFGPGTRLTVT.

This rearrangement joins TRBV7-2 to TRBJ2-7, with unresolved D. V was shortened by 4 bases and J by 0 bases, with 4 bases between the two germline ends. Germline CDR1 is SGHTA and CDR2 is FQGNSA. This CDR3 comprises 12 residues. In DNA form, the CDR3 reads TGTGCCAGCAGCTCGACCTCCTACGAGCAGTACTTC. Translation: CASSSTSYEQYF.

The chain links TRBV6-5 to TRBJ2-7; D unresolved. In germline, CDR1 is MNHEY, CDR2 SVGAGI. This CDR3 has 12 amino acids. Trimming removed 1 base from V and 2 bases from J, with 3 bases in between. The CDR3 bases are TGTGCCAGCAGTTACTTCGCCTACGAGCAGTACTTC. Its protein is CASSYFAYEQYF.

Note on this clone: Being one base from a much bigger clone, this may be a read error. The chain uses TRBV7-7 and TRBJ2-3; the match to TRBD2 covers 12 bases. The CDR3 contains 15 residues. V lost 5 bases and J lost 5; bases outside the gene matches: 5. The germline V gene encodes CDR1 SSHAT and CDR2 FNYEAQ (reference sequence). CDR3 sequence reads: CASSPSGGVGDTQYF. In DNA form, the CDR3 reads TGTGCCAGCAGCCCTAGCGGGGGGGTCGGAGATACGCAGTATTTT. The complete variable domain, with remaining parts taken from reference TRBV7-7 and TRBJ2-3, reads GAGVSQSPRYKVTKRGQDVTLRCDPISSHATLYWYQQALGQGPEFLTYFNYEAQPDKSGLPSDRFSAERPEGSISTLTIQRTEQRDSAMYRCASSPSGGVGDTQYFGPGTRLTVL.

The rearrangement joins TRBV4-3 to TRBJ2-7; perhaps TRBD1 as D (6 bases). V lost 3 bases to trimming and J lost 3 bases, with 9 bases between them. The germline V gene encodes CDR1 LGHNA and CDR2 YSLEER. The CDR3 extends over 13 amino acids. In DNA, the CDR3 is TGCGCCAGCAGCCAGGGGGCCCTCTACGAGCAGTACTTC. Translation: CASSQGALYEQYF.

This chain connects TRBV2 to TRBJ2-3; 8 bases match TRBD2. The CDR3 is made up of 18 amino acids. Losses at the gene ends were 5 bases for V and 5 bases for J; bases not matched to a gene: 18. Germline CDR1 is SNHLY and CDR2 is FYNNEI. This CDR3 reads CASSNRPWREDGKDTQYF. CDR3 nucleotide sequence: TGTGCCAGCAGTAATAGGCCATGGCGGGAGGATGGGAAAGATACGCAGTATTTT. Supplemented by reference TRBV2 and TRBJ2-3, the full variable domain reads EPEVTQTPSHQVTQMGQEVILRCVPISNHLYFYWYRQILGQKVEFLVSFYNNEISEKSEIFDDQFSVERPDGSNFTLKIRSTKLEDSAMYFCASSNRPWREDGKDTQYFGPGTRLTVL.

In its sample, this clone was seen a few times. The rearrangement links TRBV27 to TRBJ2-1; 9 nucleotides line up with TRBD2. From germline, CDR1 is MNHEY and CDR2 SMNVEV (reference sequence). CDR3 size: 16 residues. V dropped 4 bases and J dropped 0; count of bases not matched to a gene: 4. CDR3 sequence: CASSYIAGASYNEQFF. The DNA for the CDR3 is TGTGCCAGCAGTTATATAGCGGGGGCCTCCTACAATGAGCAGTTCTTC.

This clone was observed a single time. V usage is TRBV6-5 and J usage is TRBJ2-3; D perhaps matches TRBD1 (5 bases). The CDR3 contains 16 residues. The V gene lost 2 bases and the J gene lost 0 bases, with 12 bases spanning the gap. Germline values: CDR1 MNHEY, CDR2 SVGAGI. This CDR3 reads CASSYKGFRSTDTQYF. CDR3 nucleotides: TGTGCCAGCAGTTACAAGGGGTTCCGGAGCACAGATACGCAGTATTTT.

This clone was found once. The chain has TRBV9 and TRBJ1-5, with TRBD1 matching 9 bases. V trimming: 3 bases; J trimming: 6 bases; junction bases outside the gene matches: 4. Germline CDR1 reads SGDLS; CDR2 reads YYNGEE. CDR3 size: 14 residues. DNA of the CDR3: TGTGCCAGCAGCGCCGGGACAGGGAGTCAGCCCCAGCATTTT. This translates into CASSAGTGSQPQHF.

The chain uses TRBV18 and TRBJ1-3; D gene unclear. The V end was cut by 4 bases, the J end by 2 bases, with 15 bases between. The CDR3 length is 16 residues. Per the germline V gene, CDR1 is KGHSH and CDR2 is LQKENI. The CDR3 sequence: CASSLEGFEAGNTIYF. CDR3 nucleotides: TGTGCCAGCTCACTTGAAGGGTTTGAAGCTGGAAACACCATATATTTT. Looking up the rest from reference TRBV18 and TRBJ1-3 gives the full variable domain: NAGVMQNPRHLVRRRGQEARLRCSPMKGHSHVYWYRQLPEEGLKFMVYLQKENIIDESGMPKERFSAEFPKEGPSILRIQQVVRGDSAAYFCASSLEGFEAGNTIYFGEGSWLTVV.

This clone was seen a few times. The chain couples TRBV6-5 to TRBJ2-1; weak D call: TRBD2 (5 bases). The germline CDR1 and CDR2 sequences are MNHEY and SVGAGI. V was cut by 0 bases and J by 5 bases, with 14 bases left in between. This CDR3 comprises 16 residues. DNA of the CDR3: TGTGCCAGCAGTTACTCGGCCCTAGCTATGAACAATGAGCAGTTCTTC. It yields the protein CASSYSALAMNNEQFF.

This clone was seen more than once but under ten times. This rearrangement joins TRBV7-9 to TRBJ2-5; D call uncertain. V lost 3 bases to trimming and J lost 5 bases, with 10 bases between them. Looked up from germline, CDR1 is SEHNR and CDR2 is FQNEAQ (reference sequence). The CDR3 has 13 amino acids. This chain's CDR3 is CASSLGLGETQYF. Here the CDR3 DNA reads TGTGCCAGCAGCTTGGGTCTAGGGGAGACCCAGTACTTC. Full variable domain (rest looked up from reference TRBV7-9 and TRBJ2-5): DTGVSQNPRHKITKRGQNVTFRCDPISEHNRLYWYRQTLGQGPEFLTYFQNEAQLEKSRLLSDRFSAERPKGSFSTLEIQRTEQGDSAMYLCASSLGLGETQYFGPGTRLLVL.

This chain joins TRBV11-1 and TRBJ1-1, with 7 bases that match TRBD1. CDR3 length: 15 amino acids. The germline V gene has CDR1 SGHAT and CDR2 FQDESV (reference sequence). Losses at the gene ends were 5 bases for V and 7 bases for J; bases not matched to a gene: 13. The CDR3 protein is CASSQGTAARDEAFF. The CDR3 DNA is TGTGCCAGCAGCCAAGGGACAGCGGCTCGGGATGAAGCTTTCTTT.

This clone has just a few counts. The rearrangement joins TRBV25-1 to TRBJ2-2; 8 bases align to TRBD2. Trimming took 4 bases from V and 2 from J; bases not matched to a gene: 9. The CDR3 extends over 17 amino acids. Germline assignment: CDR1 MGHDK and CDR2 SYGVNS. CDR3: CASSVQPAGANTGELFF. The CDR3 nucleotides are TGTGCCAGCAGTGTCCAGCCAGCGGGGGCCAACACCGGGGAGCTGTTTTTT.

The chain is built from TRBV5-1 and TRBJ2-1; 7 bases fit TRBD2. Germline V gives CDR1 SGHRS, CDR2 YFSETQ. This CDR3 contains 19 residues. Germline trimming cut 4 bases from V and 4 bases from J; bases unmatched to any gene: 20. CDR3 sequence reads: CASSRTLSTLADLYNEQFF. CDR3 coding DNA: TGCGCCAGCAGCCGTACACTCTCTACCCTAGCGGACCTATACAATGAGCAGTTCTTC. The full variable domain, with the rest looked up from reference TRBV5-1 and TRBJ2-1, is KAGVTQTPRYLIKTRGQQVTLSCSPISGHRSVSWYQQTPGQGLQFLFEYFSETQRNKGNFPGRFSGRQFSNSRSEMNVSTLELGDSALYLCASSRTLSTLADLYNEQFFGPGTRLTVL.

The rearrangement links TRBV5-5 to TRBJ1-4, with TRBD1 matching over 7 bases. The ends lost 4 bases at V and 1 base at J; junction bases unmatched: 4. The CDR3 extends over 15 amino acids. Looked up from germline, CDR1 is SGHKS and CDR2 is YYEKEE (reference sequence). The CDR3: CASSMTGITNEKLFF. The CDR3 bases are TGTGCCAGCAGCATGACAGGGATAACTAATGAAAAACTGTTTTTT.

The chain has TRBV2 and TRBJ1-1; D is unclear. Germline CDR1 reads SNHLY; CDR2 reads FYNNEI. V lost 0 bases, J lost 8 bases, and 10 bases lay in between. CDR3 length equals 13 residues. The CDR3 loop reads CASSEALHREAFF. CDR3 DNA sequence: TGTGCCAGCAGTGAAGCGCTTCACCGGGAAGCTTTCTTT.

This clone was counted between two and nine times. This sequence joins TRBV28 and TRBJ2-7; 8 nucleotides agree with TRBD1. V lost 8 bases, J lost 7 bases, and 7 bases stayed unmatched. This CDR3 spans 12 amino acids. Germline CDR1 is MDHEN and CDR2 is SYDVKM. The CDR3 loop is CASFQGAGEQYF. In nucleotides, the CDR3 is TGTGCCAGCTTCCAGGGGGCGGGTGAGCAGTACTTC. Complete variable domain (other parts from reference TRBV28 and TRBJ2-7): DVKVTQSSRYLVKRTGEKVFLECVQDMDHENMFWYRQDPGLGLRLIYFSYDVKMKEKGDIPEGYSVSREKKERFSLILESASTNQTSMYLCASFQGAGEQYFGPGTRLTVT.

This clone was counted between two and nine times. The chain couples TRBV7-8 to TRBJ1-1; the D is unclear. Per germline, CDR1 SGHVS and CDR2 FQNEAQ. This CDR3 has 13 amino acids. Trimming stripped 3 bases from V and 4 bases from J, with 9 bases between. CDR3 residues: CASSFAEGTEAFF. The DNA of the CDR3 is TGTGCCAGCAGCTTTGCGGAAGGCACTGAAGCTTTCTTT.

Worth noting for this clone: A read error may account for a junction end that differs from germline. This chain joins TRBV7-9 and TRBJ2-4, with TRBD2 matching 7 bases. The CDR3 totals 18 residues. Germline V CDR1 and CDR2: SEHNR, FQNEAQ (reference sequence). Here the CDR3 reads CASSLLGLAELAKNIQYF. Written as DNA, the CDR3 is TGCGCCAGCAGCCTCCTCGGGCTAGCGGAATTAGCCAAAAACATTCAGTACTTC.

This chain joins TRBV11-2 and TRBJ1-2; D is possibly TRBD1 (6 bases). Germline values: CDR1 SGHAT, CDR2 FQNNGV. Trimming shortened V by 6 bases and J by 3 bases, and 17 bases separated the two germline ends. This CDR3 has 15 residues. The CDR3 here is CASSLQGGLDYGYTF. For the CDR3, the DNA is TGTGCCAGCAGTTTGCAAGGGGGATTGGACTATGGCTACACCTTC. The full variable domain, completed using reference TRBV11-2 and TRBJ1-2, is EAGVAQSPRYKIIEKRQSVAFWCNPISGHATLYWYQQILGQGPKLLIQFQNNGVVDDSQLPKDRFSAERLKGVDSTLKIQPAKLEDSAVYLCASSLQGGLDYGYTFGSGTRLTVV.

V gene TRBV9 combines with J gene TRBJ2-5; unclear D gene. V was trimmed by 3 bases and J by 10 bases, leaving 16 bases between them. The CDR3 spans 13 residues. The germline gives CDR1 SGDLS, CDR2 YYNGEE. Here the CDR3 DNA reads TGTGCCAGCAGCGCAGACATCCTTCGTGACCAGTACTTC. Translated, it gives CASSADILRDQYF.

The sample holds a few counts of this clone. V is TRBV28 and J is TRBJ2-2; TRBD1 might be the D (6 bases). Trimming cost V 5 bases and J 8 bases, with 12 bases left between them. Germline V gives CDR1 MDHEN, CDR2 SYDVKM. This CDR3 has 13 residues. The CDR3 spells CASSQGRAGELFF. CDR3 nucleotides: TGTGCCAGCAGTCAGGGGAGAGCTGGGGAGCTGTTTTTT.

The rearrangement links TRBV18 to TRBJ2-7; D may match TRBD1 or TRBD2 (6 bases each). CDR3 length: 14 amino acids. V was pared by 1 base and J by 3 bases, with 10 bases between. Germline CDR1 and CDR2: KGHSH and LQKENI. Written as DNA, the CDR3 is TGTGCCAGCTCACCACGGGGGGCGGACTACGAGCAGTACTTC. This translates into CASSPRGADYEQYF.

The table lists this clone with a few counts. This chain joins TRBV4-3 and TRBJ2-7, with a possible D match to TRBD1 (6 bases). The CDR3 has 15 amino acids. Trimming stripped 7 bases from V and 0 bases from J, with 16 bases between. Germline V gives CDR1 LGHNA, CDR2 YSLEER. The CDR3 is CASKRTATSSYEQYF. The CDR3 DNA sequence: TGCGCCAGCAAAAGGACAGCCACAAGCTCCTACGAGCAGTACTTC.

The table lists this clone with a few counts. This chain uses TRBV19 with TRBJ1-6; D remains ambiguous. V was cut by 5 bases and J by 0 bases, with 8 bases left in between. Germline CDR1 and CDR2: LNHDA and SQIVND (reference sequence). This CDR3 is 15 amino acids long. The CDR3 region is CASSSESSYNSPLHF. The CDR3 nucleotides read TGTGCCAGTAGTTCCGAGTCCTCCTATAATTCACCCCTCCACTTT.

By sample share, this clone is medium-sized. This chain links TRBV4-1 with TRBJ2-3; D is unresolved. Between the trimmed V and J ends, which lost 1 base and 6 bases, there was a span of 14 bases. The germline gives CDR1 MGHRA, CDR2 YSYEKL. CDR3 length: 15 residues. The CDR3 spells CASSQGQGGWDTQYF. DNA for the CDR3: TGCGCCAGCAGCCAAGGCCAAGGTGGTTGGGATACGCAGTATTTT.

V and J are TRBV5-3 and TRBJ2-7; D may be TRBD1 (6 bases). TRBV5-3 belongs to the ORF category, with a function that is uncertain. The V end lost 8 bases, the J end lost 3 bases, and 12 bases lay between the germline ends. The CDR3 is made up of 12 amino acids. The CDR3 bases are TGTGCCAGCAGCGAGGGACACTACGAGCAGTACTTC. Its protein is CASSEGHYEQYF.

The chain carries TRBV11-2 and TRBJ1-2; D is unclear. Germline-derived CDR1 and CDR2 are SGHAT and FQNNGV. The V and J ends lost 0 bases and 6 bases respectively, with 23 bases between them. The CDR3 is 18 amino acids. This CDR3 is CASSLDRERPILRDGYTF. The CDR3 nucleotides read TGTGCCAGCAGCTTAGACAGAGAGAGGCCCATTTTAAGAGATGGCTACACCTTC.

This clone is categorized as medium-sized. This sequence joins TRBV9 and TRBJ2-7; D uncertain. Germline values: CDR1 SGDLS, CDR2 YYNGEE. V was cut by 0 bases and J by 1 base, with 8 bases left in between. CDR3 length: 14 residues. The CDR3 loop reads CASSVGWGSYEQYF. CDR3 in DNA: TGTGCCAGCAGCGTAGGTTGGGGTTCCTACGAGCAGTACTTC.

This clone occurred a few times. The rearrangement links TRBV9 to TRBJ2-7, with D possibly TRBD1 on 6 matching bases. Trimming stripped 5 bases from V and 6 bases from J, with 12 bases between. From germline, CDR1 is SGDLS and CDR2 YYNGEE. The CDR3 has 12 residues. The CDR3 coding sequence is TGTGCCAGCAGGGGGGACACAGGCGAGCAGTACTTC. Translation: CASRGDTGEQYF.

Turning to this clone: One base separates it from a far larger clone, so it is likely a read error. This chain uses TRBV9 with TRBJ2-5; tentatively, D is TRBD2 (5 bases). TRBJ2-7 matches the DNA end more closely, so the J call is doubtful. The CDR3 is 15 residues long. Germline values: CDR1 SGDLS, CDR2 YYNGEE. CDR3 bases: TGTGCCAGCAGCGCTGGTGAGGAGGCCTCCTACGAGCAGTACTTC. Amino acid sequence: CASSAGEEASYEQYF.